These T cell receptor beta chains were read from a single sample in a study of cytomegalovirus exposure and HLA in healthy donors. Generated by immunoSEQ multiplex PCR, the TCRdb table keeps only in-frame clones and is missing some. The table shows about 150,000 clones, with about 86% occurring only once. The sample consisted of PBMCs. The source of these receptors is a human donor in good health. Both conserved end residues are part of each CDR3. The order of the fields is CDR3 protein, CDR3 DNA, clone size, D gene, J gene, CDR3 length, V gene. The D gene is left open where the match is weak. Clone size is not always given. Where it is, it says once, few, many or a class for expanded clones.

CASSWRGGQEYF TGTGCCAGCAGCTGGAGGGGGGGCCAAGAGTACTTC - - TRBJ2-7 12 TRBV5-4
CASSLARGFDQPQHF TGTGCCAGCAGCTTAGCCAGGGGGTTTGACCAGCCCCAGCATTTT - TRBD1 TRBJ1-5 15 TRBV7-2
CASSLKGAYNQPQHF TGTGCCAGCAGTTTAAAAGGGGCCTACAATCAGCCCCAGCATTTT - - TRBJ1-5 15 TRBV28
CSVVTQWNTEAFF TGCAGCGTTGTTACTCAATGGAACACTGAAGCTTTCTTT - - TRBJ1-1 13 TRBV29-1
CASTTLSGGSAEAFF TGTGCCAGCACTACCCTGTCGGGGGGGTCTGCTGAAGCTTTCTTT - - TRBJ1-1 15 TRBV27
CASSQPTRGNTEAFF TGCGCCAGCAGCCAACCGACGCGGGGAAACACTGAAGCTTTCTTT - - TRBJ1-1 15 TRBV4-1
CASSVGPSGGQETQYF TGTGCCAGCAGCGTAGGTCCTAGCGGGGGCCAAGAGACCCAGTACTTC - TRBD2 TRBJ2-5 16 TRBV9
CASSRAVNNFNEQFF TGTGCCAGCAGTCGAGCGGTTAACAATTTCAATGAGCAGTTCTTC - - TRBJ2-1 15 TRBV6-5
CASSLTRGAGYTF TGTGCCAGCAGCTTAACCCGCGGGGCTGGCTACACCTTC few - TRBJ1-2 13 TRBV7-3
CASSLRATNEKLFF TGTGCCAGCAGTTTGAGGGCAACTAATGAAAAACTGTTTTTT once - TRBJ1-4 14 TRBV27
CASGTGGFSYNEQFF TGTGCCAGCGGTACAGGGGGCTTCTCCTACAATGAGCAGTTCTTC - TRBD1 TRBJ2-1 15 TRBV2
CASSPGTGNSPLHF TGCGCCAGCAGCCCAGGGACAGGGAATTCACCCCTCCACTTT few TRBD1 TRBJ1-6 14 TRBV5-1
CASSQQMAGLAGYNEQFF TGTGCCAGCAGCCAACAAATGGCAGGGCTAGCGGGATACAATGAGCAGTTCTTC once TRBD2 TRBJ2-1 18 TRBV4-2
CASSLVLVVNTEAFF TGTGCCAGCAGCTTAGTTCTCGTAGTGAACACTGAAGCTTTCTTT - - TRBJ1-1 15 TRBV7-2
CASSESRQTQYF TGTGCCAGCAGTGAATCGCGCCAGACCCAGTACTTC - - TRBJ2-5 12 TRBV2
CSVSIDTSGNTIYF TGCAGCGTCTCTATAGACACCTCTGGAAACACCATATATTTT - - TRBJ1-3 14 TRBV29-1
CASSKVPQGCQLSEQFF TGTGCCAGCAGCAAAGTCCCACAGGGTTGTCAGCTCAGTGAGCAGTTCTTC - - TRBJ2-1 17 TRBV21-1